This section outlines one T cell receptor beta chain sequence together with its context. TCRdb reprocessed the 5' RACE reads with MiXCR, giving one entry per CDR3 protein. Of fewer than 400,000 distinct CDR3 sequences listed, around a tenth are singletons. This sample was taken from a study of T cells after yellow fever vaccination. In the study overall: Fractions with few cells were prepared using SMART-Seq v4 Ultra Low Input.

This CDR3 is built from 17 residues. Germline V gene data show CDR1 as SGHVS and CDR2 as FQNEAQ. Losses at the gene ends were 5 bases for V and 4 bases for J; bases not matched to a gene: 11. The rearrangement uses TRBV7-8 and TRBJ2-2, with 9 bases fitting TRBD1. The sequence was obtained from a man younger than 30 who received the YFV17D yellow fever vaccine. Sequenced material: CD4+ T cells sorted from PBMCs, taken 45 days after the yellow fever booster vaccination. The CDR3, as DNA: TGTGCCAGCAGCCCTGGAAGGGGACAGGGAGGCACCGGGGAGCTGTTTTTT. Translating it yields CASSPGRGQGGTGELFF.